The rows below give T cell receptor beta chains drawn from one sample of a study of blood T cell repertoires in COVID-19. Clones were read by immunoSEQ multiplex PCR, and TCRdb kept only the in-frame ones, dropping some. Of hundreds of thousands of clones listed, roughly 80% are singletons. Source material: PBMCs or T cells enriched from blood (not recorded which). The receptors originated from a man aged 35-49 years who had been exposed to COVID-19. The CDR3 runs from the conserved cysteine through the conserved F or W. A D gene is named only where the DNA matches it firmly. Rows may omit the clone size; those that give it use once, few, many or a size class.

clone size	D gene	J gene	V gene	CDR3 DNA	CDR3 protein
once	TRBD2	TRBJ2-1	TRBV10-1	TGCGCCAGCAGTGAGTCTGGGACTAGCCGCGGGTTCTTC	CASSESGTSRGFF
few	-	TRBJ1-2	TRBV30	TGTGCCTGGAGACAGGTATCAGCTCAGGGCTACACCTTC	CAWRQVSAQGYTF
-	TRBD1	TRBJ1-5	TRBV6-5	TGTGCCAGCAGTCCAGGGACAGCCTACCAGCCCCAGCATTTT	CASSPGTAYQPQHF
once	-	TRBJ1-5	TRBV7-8	TGTGCCAGCAGCCTTTCCCCGGGGGGAAATCCCAATCAGCCCCAGCATTTT	CASSLSPGGNPNQPQHF
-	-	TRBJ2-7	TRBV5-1	TGCGCCAGCAGCTGGGGGGGCGGGACCTCCCTCGAGCAGTACTTC	CASSWGGGTSLEQYF
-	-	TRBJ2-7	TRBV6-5	TGTGCCAGCAGGCAATACGAGGGGGAAAGGTACTTC	CASRQYEGERYF
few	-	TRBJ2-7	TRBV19	TGTGCCAGTAGTATCGGGGGAACTGGCTGGGAGCAGTACTTC	CASSIGGTGWEQYF
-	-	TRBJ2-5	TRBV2	TGTGCCAGCAGTGTAATCCAAGAGACCCAGTACTTC	CASSVIQETQYF
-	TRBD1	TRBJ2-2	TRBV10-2	TGCGCCAGCAGGGGGAACCGGGACAGGGGAAACACCGGGGAGCTGTTTTTT	CASRGNRDRGNTGELFF
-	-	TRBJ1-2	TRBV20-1	TGCAGTGCTCCGGACGGGATTGGCTACACCTTC	CSAPDGIGYTF
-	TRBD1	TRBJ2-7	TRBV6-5	TGTGCCACATGGGATACAGGGGGCTCCTACGAGCAGTACTTC	CATWDTGGSYEQYF
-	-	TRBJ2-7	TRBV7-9	TGTGCCAGCGGTTGGAGGCCAGACGAGCAGTACTTC	CASGWRPDEQYF
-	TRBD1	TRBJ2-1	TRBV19	TGTGCCAGTAGTCGACAGGGCAGCTCCTACAATGAGCAGTTCTTC	CASSRQGSSYNEQFF
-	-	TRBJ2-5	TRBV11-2	TGTGCCAGCAGCCCCCCCCTCCCTTTACAAGAGACCCAGTACTTC	CASSPPLPLQETQYF
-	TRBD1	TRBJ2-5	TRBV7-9	TGTGCCAGCAGCTTAGGGACAGGCCCGGGAGAGACCCAGTACTTC	CASSLGTGPGETQYF
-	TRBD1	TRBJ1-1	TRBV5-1	TGCGCCAGCACCCAGGGGGCGATGAACACTGAAGCTTTCTTT	CASTQGAMNTEAFF
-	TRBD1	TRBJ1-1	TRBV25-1	TGTGCCAGCAGTGCCTCCCGGGACAGGGCCTTCCCAGCTTTCTTT	CASSASRDRAFPAFF
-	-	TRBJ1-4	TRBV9	TGTGCCAGCAGCGTCACCCCGACATGGGGGGAGAAACTGTTTTTT	CASSVTPTWGEKLFF
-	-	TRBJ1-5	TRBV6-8	TGTGCCAGCAGTCCCCCGAGTGCACAGAATCAGCCCCAGCATTTT	CASSPPSAQNQPQHF
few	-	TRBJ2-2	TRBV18	TGTGCCAGCTCACCACTTACCGACTCAAGTAGGACCGGGGAGCTGTTTTTT	CASSPLTDSSRTGELFF
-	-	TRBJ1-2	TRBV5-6	TGTGCCAGCAGTAGACAGAGCTATGGCTACACCTTC	CASSRQSYGYTF
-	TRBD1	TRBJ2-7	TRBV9	TGTGCCAGCAGCGTCGGGACAGGGCAGGTCGAGCAGTACTTC	CASSVGTGQVEQYF
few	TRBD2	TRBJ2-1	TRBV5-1	TGCGCCAGCAGGGAGAGCGGGAGTCTGGGCAATGAGCAGTTCTTC	CASRESGSLGNEQFF
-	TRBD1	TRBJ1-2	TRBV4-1	TGCGCCAGCAGCCAAGGCCTCCGACAGGGACCCGCTCATGGCTACACCTTC	CASSQGLRQGPAHGYTF
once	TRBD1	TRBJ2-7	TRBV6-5	TGTGCCAGCAGTTACCGTGGGACAGGGGACTACGAGCAGTACTTC	CASSYRGTGDYEQYF
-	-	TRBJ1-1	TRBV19	TGTGCCAGTAGTCAAGGGGATAACACTGAAGCTTTCTTT	CASSQGDNTEAFF
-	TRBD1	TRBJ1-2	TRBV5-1	TGCGCCAGCAGCTTGCTTGGAGGGACAGGCAACTATGGCTACACCTTC	CASSLLGGTGNYGYTF
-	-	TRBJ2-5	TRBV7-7	TGTGCTAGCAGCTCCAATGTCCCCAACCTCAGGCGAGAGACCCAGTACTTC	CASSSNVPNLRRETQYF
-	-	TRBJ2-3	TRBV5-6	TGTGCCAGCAGCTTGGTAGCGTTCACAGATACGCAGTATTTT	CASSLVAFTDTQYF
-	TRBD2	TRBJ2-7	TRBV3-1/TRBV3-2	TGTGCCAGCAGCCAAGTTACTAGCGGTTACGAGCAGTACTTC	CASSQVTSGYEQYF
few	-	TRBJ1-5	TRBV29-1	TGCAGCGTTGGGGATAGGTCAGGGCGTCAGCCCCAGCATTTT	CSVGDRSGRQPQHF
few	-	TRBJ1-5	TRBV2	TGTGCCAGCAGTGCCGGGAACAGCATGTTGCAGCCCCAGCATTTT	CASSAGNSMLQPQHF
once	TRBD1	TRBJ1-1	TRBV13	TGTGCCAGCAGCCTTAGGACAGGGGGCATGAACACTGAAGCTTTCTTT	CASSLRTGGMNTEAFF
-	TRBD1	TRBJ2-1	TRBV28	TGTGCCAGCAGTTTCGGACAGGCAAATTTTAATGAGCAGTTCTTC	CASSFGQANFNEQFF
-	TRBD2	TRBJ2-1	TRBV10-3	TGTGCCATCAGTGAGCCTAGCGGGACCCGTCGTAATGAGCAGTTCTTC	CAISEPSGTRRNEQFF
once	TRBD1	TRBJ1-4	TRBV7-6	TGTGCCAGCAGCTTAGTAGGGACAGACGATGAAAAACTGTTTTTT	CASSLVGTDDEKLFF
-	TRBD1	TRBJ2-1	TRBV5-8	TGTGCCAGCAGCCAATACACCGGGACAGTTTACAATGAGCAGTTCTTC	CASSQYTGTVYNEQFF
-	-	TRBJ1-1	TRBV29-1	TGCAGCGTTTCCCCGCATGGAGTGAACACTGAAGCTTTCTTT	CSVSPHGVNTEAFF
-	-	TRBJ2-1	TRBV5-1	TGCGCCAGCAGCTTGGGTCGCGCAAGCGTGGGTGAGCAGTTCTTC	CASSLGRASVGEQFF
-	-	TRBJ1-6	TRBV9	TGTGCCAGCAGTGGGGGGAGGGGCTCCTATAATTCACCCCTCCACTTT	CASSGGRGSYNSPLHF
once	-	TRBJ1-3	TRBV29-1	TGCAGCGCCGGCCAGGGGAACACCATATATTTT	CSAGQGNTIYF
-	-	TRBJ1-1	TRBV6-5	TGTGCCAGCAAGGGACACCCGAACACTGAAGCTTTCTTT	CASKGHPNTEAFF
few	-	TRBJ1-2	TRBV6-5	TGTGCCAGCAGCCGGATGCACAGGGCCCCAGGGGGCTACACCTTC	CASSRMHRAPGGYTF
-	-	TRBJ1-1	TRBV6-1	TGTGCCAGCAGTGGGTGGGGCCAGGAGGGAGCAAACACTGAAGCTTTCTTT	CASSGWGQEGANTEAFF
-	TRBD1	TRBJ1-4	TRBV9	TGTGCCAGCAGCGTAGCAGGGACAGGGGACGAAAAACTGTTTTTT	CASSVAGTGDEKLFF